A selection of T cell receptor beta chains follows, all from one sample in a study of blood T cell repertoires in COVID-19. Assay used: immunoSEQ multiplex PCR; TCRdb lists only in-frame clones, some missing. The sample records roughly 500,000 clones, more than 75% being singletons. The sequencing sample was made of PBMCs or T cells enriched from blood (not recorded which). The receptors originated from a woman in her thirties or forties who had recovered from COVID-19. Each CDR3 is given with its conserved first and last residue. The order of the fields is D gene, J gene, clone size, V gene, CDR3 protein, CDR3 DNA. A D gene is named only where the DNA matches it firmly. Not all rows give a size; the values are once, few, many and, for expanded clones, a class.

>TRBD1|TRBJ2-7|.|TRBV19
CASSIVQGGDEQYF
TGTGCCAGTAGTATAGTACAGGGGGGAGACGAGCAGTACTTC
>.|TRBJ2-2|.|TRBV6-5
CASSYSNRRATGELFF
TGTGCCAGCAGTTACTCGAATCGCAGGGCCACCGGGGAGCTGTTTTTT
>.|TRBJ1-3|.|TRBV4-1
CASSQGSLAGNTIYF
TGCGCCAGCAGCCAAGGATCACTTGCTGGAAACACCATATATTTT
>.|TRBJ2-5|.|TRBV5-1
CASSRVGGTETQYF
TGCGCCAGCAGCCGGGTAGGGGGAACGGAGACCCAGTACTTC
>TRBD1|TRBJ2-7|once|TRBV6-5
CASSYGPGQDTYEQYF
TGTGCCAGCAGTTACGGACCGGGACAGGATACCTACGAGCAGTACTTC
>TRBD1|TRBJ2-3|.|TRBV9
CASSPPLRQGATDTQYF
TGTGCCAGCAGCCCACCACTACGGCAGGGGGCCACAGATACGCAGTATTTT
>.|TRBJ2-1|.|TRBV11-1
CASSLEGQSSYNEQFF
TGTGCCAGCAGCTTGGAGGGACAGAGCTCCTACAATGAGCAGTTCTTC
>.|TRBJ2-7|.|TRBV7-9
CASSLGGTSYEQYF
TGTGCCAGCAGCTTAGGGGGGACAAGCTACGAGCAGTACTTC
>TRBD2|TRBJ2-1|.|TRBV2
CASTFSGSSSYNEQFF
TGTGCCAGCACCTTTAGCGGGAGTAGCTCCTACAATGAGCAGTTCTTC
>.|TRBJ2-5|.|TRBV5-1
CASTTGRGFETQYF
TGCGCCAGCACAACGGGAAGGGGGTTCGAGACCCAGTACTTC
>TRBD2|TRBJ2-3|once|TRBV5-1
CASSWLAGGPEDTQYF
TGCGCCAGCAGCTGGCTAGCGGGAGGGCCGGAAGATACGCAGTATTTT
>.|TRBJ2-7|.|TRBV27
CASSLRISYEQYF
TGTGCCAGCAGTTTGCGGATTTCCTACGAGCAGTACTTC
>.|TRBJ1-1|.|TRBV6-2/TRBV6-3
CASSLLRARATEAFF
TGTGCCAGCAGCCTACTTCGCGCACGCGCCACTGAAGCTTTCTTT
>TRBD1|TRBJ2-5|.|TRBV5-4
CASSTRDSQETQYF
TGTGCCAGCAGCACACGGGACAGCCAAGAGACCCAGTACTTC
>TRBD2|TRBJ2-5|.|TRBV7-8
CASSLGTSGRLETQYF
TGTGCCAGCAGCTTAGGAACTAGCGGGAGGTTGGAGACCCAGTACTTC
>TRBD2|TRBJ2-7|.|TRBV2
CASSSNSGRLYEQYF
TGTGCCAGCAGTTCCAATAGCGGGCGCCTCTACGAGCAGTACTTC
>.|TRBJ2-1|once|TRBV12-3/TRBV12-4
CASSLHSNNEQFF
TGTGCCAGCAGTTTACATTCTAACAATGAGCAGTTCTTC
>.|TRBJ2-3|once|TRBV24-1
CATSDAGGPGDTQYF
TGTGCCACCAGTGATGCCGGAGGGCCGGGAGATACGCAGTATTTT
>.|TRBJ1-2|once|TRBV5-1
CASSLARRGGGYTF
TGCGCCAGCAGCTTGGCAAGGCGGGGCGGGGGCTACACCTTC
>TRBD2|TRBJ2-1|.|TRBV18
CASSPRTSGGEQFF
TGTGCCAGCTCACCGAGGACTAGCGGGGGTGAGCAGTTCTTC
>.|TRBJ1-5|.|TRBV2
CASKGAGGNQPQHF
TGTGCCAGCAAAGGAGCCGGCGGCAATCAGCCCCAGCATTTT
>.|TRBJ1-4|.|TRBV7-6
CASSLGTWGEKLFF
TGTGCCAGCAGCTTAGGGACTTGGGGTGAAAAACTGTTTTTT
>TRBD1|TRBJ1-1|.|TRBV25-1
CASSATGTEAFF
TGTGCCAGCAGTGCGACAGGGACTGAAGCTTTCTTT
>.|TRBJ1-1|.|TRBV3-1/TRBV3-2
CASSQGEQTEAFF
TGTGCCAGCAGCCAAGGTGAACAAACTGAAGCTTTCTTT
>.|TRBJ1-5|.|TRBV25-1
CASSESGPQPQHF
TGTGCCAGCAGTGAATCAGGTCCCCAGCCCCAGCATTTT
>.|TRBJ2-6|once|TRBV5-1
CASSFSGSGANVLTF
TGCGCCAGCAGCTTTTCAGGGTCTGGGGCCAACGTCCTGACTTTC
>TRBD1|TRBJ2-2|.|TRBV11-2
CASRDPGTGGPGELFF
TGTGCCAGCAGGGACCCCGGGACAGGGGGCCCCGGGGAGCTGTTTTTT
>.|TRBJ1-2|few|TRBV25-1
CASSTGGGVYGYTF
TGTGCCAGCAGTACAGGAGGGGGGGTATATGGCTACACCTTC
>.|TRBJ1-1|.|TRBV5-1
CASSLVVGLNTEAFF
TGCGCCAGCAGCTTGGTGGTGGGCCTGAACACTGAAGCTTTCTTT
>TRBD1|TRBJ2-5|.|TRBV4-3
CASSQAAGTGGWETQYF
TGCGCCAGCAGCCAAGCCGCCGGGACAGGGGGCTGGGAGACCCAGTACTTC
>TRBD2|TRBJ2-1|.|TRBV27
CASSFSGGNEQFF
TGTGCCAGCAGTTTTTCGGGGGGAAATGAGCAGTTCTTC
>TRBD2|TRBJ2-3|.|TRBV3-1/TRBV3-2
CASSQDQGRTSGVDTQYF
TGTGCCAGCAGCCAAGATCAGGGTCGGACTAGCGGGGTAGATACGCAGTATTTT
>.|TRBJ1-5|.|TRBV2
CASSDGGNQPQHF
TGTGCCAGCAGTGATGGCGGTAATCAGCCCCAGCATTTT